Below are 19 T cell receptor beta chains sequenced from a single sample in a study of cytomegalovirus exposure and HLA in healthy donors. The PCR was carried out with 60 Vbeta primers and 13 Jbeta primers. Assay used: immunoSEQ multiplex PCR; TCRdb lists only in-frame clones, some missing. Here the sample spans a few hundred thousand clones, 85% to 95% being singletons. Material: PBMCs. These receptors came from a girl aged 2 to 10 in good health and CMV-seronegative.

This sequence joins TRBV27 and TRBJ1-5; D might be TRBD1 (6 bases). Germline-derived CDR1 and CDR2 are MNHEY and SMNVEV (reference sequence). The CDR3 totals 13 residues. The V end was cut by 4 bases, the J end by 3 bases, with 7 bases between. This CDR3 reads CASSWTVNQPQHF. DNA of the CDR3: TGTGCCAGCAGTTGGACAGTCAATCAGCCCCAGCATTTT.

This chain joins TRBV27 and TRBJ2-2; D possibly corresponds to TRBD1 (6 bases). V was cut by 3 bases and J by 3 bases, with 11 bases left in between. There are 15 residues in the CDR3. Germline V gene data show CDR1 as MNHEY and CDR2 as SMNVEV (reference sequence). This CDR3 reads CASSFWGPHTGELFF. CDR3 sequence (DNA): TGTGCCAGCAGTTTCTGGGGGCCGCACACCGGGGAGCTGTTTTTT.

This clone was seen only once. The J gene is TRBJ1-1, the V gene TRBV5-1; D perhaps matches TRBD1 (6 bases). This CDR3 spans 13 amino acids. Germline loops: CDR1 SGHRS, CDR2 YFSETQ. The V gene lost 7 bases and the J gene lost 2 bases, with 12 bases spanning the gap. Here the CDR3 reads CASQRGGNTEAFF. As DNA, the CDR3 is TGCGCCAGCCAAAGGGGGGGTAACACTGAAGCTTTCTTT.

The rearrangement joins TRBV14 to TRBJ2-7; weak D call: TRBD2 (5 bases). CDR3 length equals 15 residues. The V gene's germline CDR1 is SGHDN and CDR2 FVKESK. The V and J ends lost 1 base and 5 bases respectively, with 15 bases between them. In DNA, the CDR3 is TGTGCCAGCAGCCAAGGAGGTACTCCCGGGGACGAGCAGTACTTC. Translated, it gives CASSQGGTPGDEQYF.

The V call is TRBV4-2, the J call TRBJ1-2; 9 bases fit TRBD1. The CDR3 is 15 residues long. CDR1 and CDR2 from the germline V gene are LGHNA and YNFKEQ. J gave up 7 bases and V 2 bases, and 8 bases lay outside the gene matches. The CDR3 sequence: CASSQRDRDEVGYTF. For the CDR3, the DNA is TGTGCCAGCAGCCAAAGGGACAGGGATGAGGTTGGCTACACCTTC.

The chain recombines TRBV2 with TRBJ1-2, with D uncertain. V lost 1 base and J lost 7, with 4 bases in between. CDR1 and CDR2 from the germline V gene are SNHLY and FYNNEI. The CDR3 length is 11 residues. CDR3 DNA: TGTGCCAGCAGTGAAGGGGCTGGCTACACCTTC. This sequence encodes CASSEGAGYTF.

This chain connects TRBV30 to TRBJ2-5, with D hard to call. V lost 0 bases and J lost 5, with 10 bases in between. Germline assignment: CDR1 GTSNPN and CDR2 SVGIG (reference sequence). The CDR3 runs 13 residues. The CDR3 is CAWSVRSAETQYF. The CDR3 DNA is TGTGCCTGGAGTGTACGGAGCGCTGAGACCCAGTACTTC.

The gene calls are TRBV6-6 and TRBJ2-7, with D unclear. The germline CDR1 and CDR2 sequences are MNHNY and SVGAGI (reference sequence). Trimming cost V 2 bases and J 4 bases, with 15 bases left between them. The CDR3 length is 15 residues. In DNA, the CDR3 is TGTGCCAGCAGTTACCGAATCGACGGAGCGTACGAGCAGTACTTC. This sequence encodes CASSYRIDGAYEQYF.

This clone was seen a handful of times. The rearrangement uses TRBV7-2 and TRBJ2-5; D uncertain. Germline V gene lookup returns CDR1 SGHTA and CDR2 FQGNSA. Trimming stripped 3 bases from V and 2 bases from J, with 16 bases between. This CDR3 region has 16 residues. CDR3 region: CASSFWRSLIQETQYF. The CDR3 nucleotides are TGTGCCAGCAGCTTCTGGCGGAGTCTTATACAAGAGACCCAGTACTTC. Supplemented by reference TRBV7-2 and TRBJ2-5, the full variable domain reads GAGVSQSPSNKVTEKGKDVELRCDPISGHTALYWYRQSLGQGLEFLIYFQGNSAPDKSGLPSDRFSAERTGGSVSTLTIQRTQQEDSAVYLCASSFWRSLIQETQYFGPGTRLLVL.

On this clone itself: One junction end disagrees with the germline gene, perhaps due to a read error. This chain uses TRBV25-1 with TRBJ1-6; 7 bases match TRBD1. Germline CDR1 and CDR2: MGHDK and SYGVNS. The CDR3 consists of 18 residues. The CDR3 coding sequence is TGTGCCAGCAGTGCAATACCACCCGGGACAGAAGATAACTCACCCCTCCACTTT. Protein: CASSAIPPGTEDNSPLHF.

V and J are TRBV19 and TRBJ1-6, with 10 nucleotides matching TRBD1. V lost 9 bases to trimming and J lost 7 bases; unmatched junction nucleotides: 3. Germline V CDR1 and CDR2: LNHDA, SQIVND (reference sequence). The length of the CDR3 is 13 residues. CDR3 residues: CASLGQGNSPLHF. Written as DNA, the CDR3 is TGTGCCAGCCTGGGACAGGGGAATTCACCCCTCCACTTT.

The rearrangement uses TRBV7-8 and TRBJ2-1; D may be TRBD2 (5 bases). The CDR3 has 16 amino acids. V dropped 2 bases and J dropped 4 bases, with 15 bases sitting between them. Germline lookup yields CDR1 SGHVS and CDR2 FQNEAQ. The CDR3 sequence: CASSLWGAAPYNEQFF. CDR3 nucleotides: TGTGCCAGCAGCTTATGGGGAGCGGCTCCGTACAATGAGCAGTTCTTC.

The chain links TRBV5-1 to TRBJ2-5; 7 positions match TRBD1. The CDR3 runs 13 residues. Germline loops: CDR1 SGHRS, CDR2 YFSETQ. The trim removed 5 bases at V and 1 base at J, leaving 2 bases unmatched. The CDR3: CASRGTVQETQYF. In DNA, the CDR3 is TGCGCCAGCAGAGGGACAGTCCAAGAGACCCAGTACTTC.

The genes are TRBV7-8 and TRBJ2-3; 8 positions agree with TRBD2. CDR1 is SGHVS, CDR2 FQNEAQ, per germline. V lost 2 bases and J lost 3; bases outside the gene matches: 4. This CDR3 comprises 15 residues. The CDR3 reads CASSLYGGETDTQYF. CDR3 coding DNA: TGTGCCAGCAGCTTATACGGGGGGGAGACAGATACGCAGTATTTT.

V gene TRBV6-5 combines with J gene TRBJ2-7; D is possibly TRBD2 (5 bases). Germline V lookup: CDR1 MNHEY, CDR2 SVGAGI. The CDR3 totals 12 residues. Trimming shortened V by 8 bases and J by 3 bases, and 11 bases separated the two germline ends. The CDR3 loop reads CASGRLGYEQYF. CDR3 in DNA: TGTGCCAGCGGGAGACTTGGCTACGAGCAGTACTTC.

The V and J genes are TRBV27 and TRBJ2-2, with unresolved D. The CDR3 totals 12 residues. Germline V gene data show CDR1 as MNHEY and CDR2 as SMNVEV (reference sequence). Trimming pared 5 bases from V and 3 bases from J, leaving 4 bases between. The CDR3 DNA is TGTGCCAGCAGTCTCGACACCGGGGAGCTGTTTTTT. Translating it yields CASSLDTGELFF.

The chain couples TRBV29-1 to TRBJ2-7, with a weak D call TRBD2 (5 bases). Germline loops: CDR1 SQVTM, CDR2 ANQGSEA. The CDR3 has 14 amino acids. V was trimmed by 6 bases and J by 0 bases, leaving 15 bases between them. In DNA form, the CDR3 reads TGCAGCGTGGGGAGAAGTCCTAACTCCTACGAGCAGTACTTC. Amino acid sequence: CSVGRSPNSYEQYF.

The chain employs TRBV13 and TRBJ2-7, with 11 nucleotides matching TRBD2. CDR1 is PRHDT, CDR2 FYEKMQ, per germline (reference sequence). The CDR3 runs to 15 residues. The V gene end was trimmed by 5 bases and the J gene end by 3 bases; junction bases not matched to a gene: 6. The CDR3: CASSQTSGGLYEQYF. The CDR3 DNA follows: TGTGCCAGCAGCCAAACTAGCGGGGGCCTCTACGAGCAGTACTTC. The whole variable domain, filled in from reference TRBV13 and TRBJ2-7, reads AAGVIQSPRHLIKEKRETATLKCYPIPRHDTVYWYQQGPGQDPQFLISFYEKMQSDKGSIPDRFSAQQFSDYHSELNMSSLELGDSALYFCASSQTSGGLYEQYFGPGTRLTVT.

V is TRBV5-6 and J is TRBJ2-7; the D is unclear. This CDR3 is built from 11 residues. Trimming took off 3 bases at V and 7 bases at J, with 8 bases between the two ends. The germline CDR1 and CDR2 sequences are SGHDT and YYEEEE. CDR3 DNA sequence: TGTGCCAGCAGCTCGGTGTTGGAGCAGTACTTC. Amino acid sequence: CASSSVLEQYF.